These 3 T cell receptor beta chains share one sample of origin, sequenced in a study of tumor and adjacent non-tumor tissue in lung cancer listed by TCRdb under 2018. Bulk unsorted tissue served as the source for RNA extraction, and RNA quality was assessed using a NanoDrop ND-1000 and an Agilent 2100. Normal lung samples were distant non-tumor tissue taken more than 3 cm from the tumor edge. Libraries were built with multiplex PCR. The data were produced on an Illumina HiSeq 2500. TCRbeta libraries were built by three rounds of nested PCR using primers (Table S4), following protocols modified from ARM-PCR. The public reads were reprocessed in TCRdb via fastp at Q25 and MiXCR, keeping in-frame beta chains. Every CDR3 protein is listed once, alongside the most common genes and DNA of its rows. This sample comprises about 80,000 distinct CDR3 sequences, about 82% of them detected only once. The ten largest account for about 51% of the sample.

Sample: distant non-tumor lung tissue. These TCRs come from a man aged 55-75 years with non-small cell lung cancer.

On this clonotype itself: One end of the junction fails to match germline, which may point to a read error. The chain uses TRBV11-3 and TRBJ1-1, with D unresolved. This CDR3 contains 14 residues. Germline values: CDR1 SGHNT, CDR2 YENEEA. CDR3 region: CTSRSHGLQTEAFF. The CDR3 coding sequence is TGTACCAGCAGGTCGCACGGACTGCAGACTGAAGCTTTCTTT.

A note on this clonotype: Germline and junction disagree at one end, which may indicate a read error. This chain uses TRBV29-1 with TRBJ2-3, with D possibly being TRBD2 (6 bases). The CDR3 sequence is 15 residues long. The germline CDR1 and CDR2 sequences are SQVTM and ANQGSEA. This CDR3 reads CSVIREPTSTDMQYF. The CDR3 nucleotides read TGCAGCGTGATTCGGGAGCCAACTAGCACAGATATGCAGTATTTT.

V usage is TRBV24-1 and J usage is TRBJ1-1; perhaps TRBD1 as D (5 bases). Germline lookup yields CDR1 KGHDR and CDR2 SFDVKD. V was clipped by 5 bases and J by 13 bases, with 16 bases between them. The CDR3 is 12 amino acids. The CDR3 nucleotides are TGTGCCACCAGTGTTCGAGGACAAGAGGTTTTCTTT. This encodes CATSVRGQEVFF.